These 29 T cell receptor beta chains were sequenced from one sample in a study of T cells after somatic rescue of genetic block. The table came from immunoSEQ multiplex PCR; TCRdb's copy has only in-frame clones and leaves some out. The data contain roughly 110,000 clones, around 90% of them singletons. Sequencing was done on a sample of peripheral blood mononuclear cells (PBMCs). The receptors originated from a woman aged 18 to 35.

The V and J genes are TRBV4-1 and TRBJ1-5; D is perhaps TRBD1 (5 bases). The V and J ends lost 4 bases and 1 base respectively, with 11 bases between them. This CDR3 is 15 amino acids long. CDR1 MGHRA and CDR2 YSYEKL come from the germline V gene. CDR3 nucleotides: TGCGCCAGCAGCCGGGGTGACAGAAGCAATCAGCCCCAGCATTTT. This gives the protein CASSRGDRSNQPQHF.

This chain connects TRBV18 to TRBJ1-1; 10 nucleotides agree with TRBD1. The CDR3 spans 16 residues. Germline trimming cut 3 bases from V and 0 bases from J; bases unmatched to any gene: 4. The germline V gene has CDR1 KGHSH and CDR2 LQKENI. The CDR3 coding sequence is TGTGCCAGCTCACCGCAGGGACAGGGGTTGAACACTGAAGCTTTCTTT. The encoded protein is CASSPQGQGLNTEAFF.

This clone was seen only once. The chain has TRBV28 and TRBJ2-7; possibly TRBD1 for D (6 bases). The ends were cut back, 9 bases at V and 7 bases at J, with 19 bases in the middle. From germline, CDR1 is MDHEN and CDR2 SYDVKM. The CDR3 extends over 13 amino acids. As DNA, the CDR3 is TGTGCCAGTACCCAGGGGAAAACGAGGGAGCAGTACTTC. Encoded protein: CASTQGKTREQYF.

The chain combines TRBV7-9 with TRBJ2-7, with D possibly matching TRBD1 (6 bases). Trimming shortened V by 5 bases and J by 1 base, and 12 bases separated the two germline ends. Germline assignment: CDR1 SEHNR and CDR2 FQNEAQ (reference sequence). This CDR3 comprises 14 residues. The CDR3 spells CASSAGTQSYEQYF. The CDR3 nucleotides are TGTGCCAGCAGCGCCGGGACACAATCCTACGAGCAGTACTTC. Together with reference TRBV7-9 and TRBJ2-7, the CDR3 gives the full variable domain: DTGVSQNPRHKITKRGQNVTFRCDPISEHNRLYWYRQTLGQGPEFLTYFQNEAQLEKSRLLSDRFSAERPKGSFSTLEIQRTEQGDSAMYLCASSAGTQSYEQYFGPGTRLTVT.

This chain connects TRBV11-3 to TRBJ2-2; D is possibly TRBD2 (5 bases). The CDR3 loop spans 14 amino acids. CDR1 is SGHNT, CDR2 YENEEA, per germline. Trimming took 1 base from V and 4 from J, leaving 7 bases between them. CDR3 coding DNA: TGTGCCAGCAGCTTAGCGGCGGGCACCGGGGAGCTGTTTTTT. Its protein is CASSLAAGTGELFF.

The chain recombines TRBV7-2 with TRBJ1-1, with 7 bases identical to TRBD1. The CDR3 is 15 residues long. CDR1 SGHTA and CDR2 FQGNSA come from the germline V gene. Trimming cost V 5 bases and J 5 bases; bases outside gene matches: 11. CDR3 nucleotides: TGTGCCAGCAGCCCGAGACAGGGTCGGGGGACTGAAGCTTTCTTT. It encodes CASSPRQGRGTEAFF.

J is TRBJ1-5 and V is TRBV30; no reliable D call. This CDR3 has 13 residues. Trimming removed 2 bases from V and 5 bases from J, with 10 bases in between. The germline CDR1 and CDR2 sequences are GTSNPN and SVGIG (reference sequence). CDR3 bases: TGTGCCTGGAGTTTGTCTGAATATCAGCCCCAGCATTTT. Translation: CAWSLSEYQPQHF.

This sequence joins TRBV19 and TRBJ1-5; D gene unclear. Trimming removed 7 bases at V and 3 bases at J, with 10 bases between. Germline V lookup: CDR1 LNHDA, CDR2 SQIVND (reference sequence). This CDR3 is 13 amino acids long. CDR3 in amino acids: CASKKADNQPQHF. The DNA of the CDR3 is TGTGCCAGTAAAAAGGCGGACAATCAGCCCCAGCATTTT.

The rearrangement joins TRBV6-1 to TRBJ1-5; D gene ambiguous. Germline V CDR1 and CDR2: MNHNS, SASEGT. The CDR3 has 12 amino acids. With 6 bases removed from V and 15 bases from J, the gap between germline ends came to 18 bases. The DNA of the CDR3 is TGTGCCAGCAGCTTTAATGAGGGTTTGGGGCATTTT. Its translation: CASSFNEGLGHF.

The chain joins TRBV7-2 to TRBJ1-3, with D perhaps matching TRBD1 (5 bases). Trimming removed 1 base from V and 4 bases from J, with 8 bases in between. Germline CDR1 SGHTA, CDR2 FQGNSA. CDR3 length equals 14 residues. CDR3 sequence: CASSLVQGGNTIYF. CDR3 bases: TGTGCCAGCAGCTTAGTGCAGGGAGGAAACACCATATATTTT.

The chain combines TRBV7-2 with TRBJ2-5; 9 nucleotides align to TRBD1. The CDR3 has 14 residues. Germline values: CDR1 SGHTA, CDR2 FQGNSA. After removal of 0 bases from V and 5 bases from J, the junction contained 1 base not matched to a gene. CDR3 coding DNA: TGTGCCAGCAGCTTAGCGGGGACAGGGGAGACCCAGTACTTC. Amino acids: CASSLAGTGETQYF.

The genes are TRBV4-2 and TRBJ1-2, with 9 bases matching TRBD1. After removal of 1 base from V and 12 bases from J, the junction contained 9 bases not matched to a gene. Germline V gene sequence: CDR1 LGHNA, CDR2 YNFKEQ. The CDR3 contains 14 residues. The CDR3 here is CASSQALGQGKNTF. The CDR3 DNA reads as TGTGCCAGCAGCCAAGCCCTGGGACAGGGTAAGAACACCTTC.

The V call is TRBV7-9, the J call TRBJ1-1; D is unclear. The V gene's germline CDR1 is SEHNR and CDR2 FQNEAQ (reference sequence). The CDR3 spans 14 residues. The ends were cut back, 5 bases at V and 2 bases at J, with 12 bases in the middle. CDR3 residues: CASSARGGNTEAFF. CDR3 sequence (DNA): TGTGCCAGCAGCGCCCGAGGAGGAAACACTGAAGCTTTCTTT.

CDR3 loop: CASSYWQGGNYGYTF. CDR3 DNA sequence: TGTGCCAGCAGTTACTGGCAGGGGGGTAACTATGGCTACACCTTC. The chain carries TRBV6-5 and TRBJ1-2; 7 nucleotides line up with TRBD1. The CDR3 is made up of 15 amino acids. CDR1 MNHEY and CDR2 SVGAGI come from the germline V gene. V lost 1 base to trimming and J lost 1 base; unmatched junction nucleotides: 3.

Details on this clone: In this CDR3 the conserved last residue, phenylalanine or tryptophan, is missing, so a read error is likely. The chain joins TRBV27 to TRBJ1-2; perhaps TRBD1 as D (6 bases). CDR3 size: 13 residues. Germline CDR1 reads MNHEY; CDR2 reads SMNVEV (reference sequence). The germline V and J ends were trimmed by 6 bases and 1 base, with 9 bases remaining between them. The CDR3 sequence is CASREQGNYGYTL. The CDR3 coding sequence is TGTGCCAGCAGGGAACAGGGTAACTATGGCTACACCCTC.

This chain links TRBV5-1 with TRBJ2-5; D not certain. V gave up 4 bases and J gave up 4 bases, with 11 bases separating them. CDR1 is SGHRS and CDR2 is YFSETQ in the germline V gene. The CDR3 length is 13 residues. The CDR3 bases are TGCGCCAGCAGCCTCGGACCGGCAGAGACCCAGTACTTC. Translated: CASSLGPAETQYF.

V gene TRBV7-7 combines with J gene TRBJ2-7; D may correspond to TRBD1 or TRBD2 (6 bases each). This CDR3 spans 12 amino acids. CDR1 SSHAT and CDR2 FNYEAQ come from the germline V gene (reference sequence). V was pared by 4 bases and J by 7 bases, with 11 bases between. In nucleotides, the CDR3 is TGTGCCAGCAGCTCGGGGGCCGGGGAGCAGTACTTC. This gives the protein CASSSGAGEQYF.

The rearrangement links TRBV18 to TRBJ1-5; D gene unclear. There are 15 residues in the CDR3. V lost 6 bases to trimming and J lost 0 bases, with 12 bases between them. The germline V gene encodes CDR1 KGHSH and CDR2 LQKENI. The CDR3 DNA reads TGTGCCAGCTCCCTCGGCCGAGATAGCAATCAGCCCCAGCATTTT. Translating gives CASSLGRDSNQPQHF. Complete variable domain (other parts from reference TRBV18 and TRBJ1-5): NAGVMQNPRHLVRRRGQEARLRCSPMKGHSHVYWYRQLPEEGLKFMVYLQKENIIDESGMPKERFSAEFPKEGPSILRIQQVVRGDSAAYFCASSLGRDSNQPQHFGDGTRLSIL.

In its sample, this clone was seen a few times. The CDR3 sequence: CASSPPPTGADEAFF. The CDR3 DNA reads TGTGCCAGCAGCCCACCCCCGACAGGGGCGGATGAAGCTTTCTTT. V is TRBV5-4 and J is TRBJ1-1; TRBD1 matches at 8 bases. Per the germline V gene, CDR1 is SGHNT and CDR2 is YYREEE (reference sequence). The length of the CDR3 is 15 residues. The ends lost 4 bases at V and 7 bases at J; junction bases unmatched: 12.

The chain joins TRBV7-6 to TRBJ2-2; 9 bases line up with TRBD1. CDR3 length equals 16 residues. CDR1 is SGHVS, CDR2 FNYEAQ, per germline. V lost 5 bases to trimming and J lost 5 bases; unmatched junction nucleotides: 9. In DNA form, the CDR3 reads TGTGCCAGCAGCCTGTCGGGACAGGGAAATACCGGGGAGCTGTTTTTT. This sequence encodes CASSLSGQGNTGELFF.

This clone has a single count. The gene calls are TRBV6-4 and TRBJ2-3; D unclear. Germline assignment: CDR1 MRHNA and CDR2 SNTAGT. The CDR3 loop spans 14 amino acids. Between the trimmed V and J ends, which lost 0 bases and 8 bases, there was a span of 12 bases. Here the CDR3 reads CASSDSVGLGTQYF. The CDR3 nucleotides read TGTGCCAGCAGTGACTCCGTCGGTTTGGGTACGCAGTATTTT.

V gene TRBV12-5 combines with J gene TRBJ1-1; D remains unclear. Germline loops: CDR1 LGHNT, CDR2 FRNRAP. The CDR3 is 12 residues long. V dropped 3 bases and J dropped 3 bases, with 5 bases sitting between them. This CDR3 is CASGFGDTEAFF. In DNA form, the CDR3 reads TGTGCTAGTGGTTTCGGAGACACTGAAGCTTTCTTT. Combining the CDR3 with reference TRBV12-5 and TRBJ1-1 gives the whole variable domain DARVTQTPRHKVTEMGQEVTMRCQPILGHNTVFWYRQTMMQGLELLAYFRNRAPLDDSGMPKDRFSAEMPDATLATLKIQPSEPRDSAVYFCASGFGDTEAFFGQGTRLTVV.

The CDR3 reads CASGLADTDTQYF. The DNA of the CDR3 is TGTGCCAGCGGCCTAGCGGACACAGATACGCAGTATTTT. The J gene is TRBJ2-3, the V gene TRBV6-6; 7 nucleotides line up with TRBD2. The ends lost 8 bases at V and 2 bases at J; junction bases unmatched: 4. The CDR3 is made up of 13 amino acids. Germline V gene data show CDR1 as MNHNY and CDR2 as SVGAGI (reference sequence).

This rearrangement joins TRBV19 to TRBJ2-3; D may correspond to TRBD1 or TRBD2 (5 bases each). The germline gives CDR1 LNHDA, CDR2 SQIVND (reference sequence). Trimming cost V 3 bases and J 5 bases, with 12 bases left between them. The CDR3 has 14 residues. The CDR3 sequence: CASSIRDGGDTQYF. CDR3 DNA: TGTGCCAGTAGTATCAGGGACGGCGGAGATACGCAGTATTTT.

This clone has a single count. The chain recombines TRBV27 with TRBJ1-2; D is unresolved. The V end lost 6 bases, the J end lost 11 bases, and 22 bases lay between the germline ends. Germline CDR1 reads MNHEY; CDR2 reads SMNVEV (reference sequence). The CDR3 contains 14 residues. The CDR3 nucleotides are TGTGCCAGCAGACCCTTGGGCCCGGGCAGGTCTTACACCTTC. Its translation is CASRPLGPGRSYTF.

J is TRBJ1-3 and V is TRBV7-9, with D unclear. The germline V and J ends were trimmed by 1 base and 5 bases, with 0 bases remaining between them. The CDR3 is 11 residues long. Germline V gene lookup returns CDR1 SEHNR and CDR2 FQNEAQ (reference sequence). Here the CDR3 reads CASSLGNTIYF. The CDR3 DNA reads TGTGCCAGCAGCTTAGGAAACACCATATATTTT. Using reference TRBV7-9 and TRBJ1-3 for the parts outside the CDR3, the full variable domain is DTGVSQNPRHKITKRGQNVTFRCDPISEHNRLYWYRQTLGQGPEFLTYFQNEAQLEKSRLLSDRFSAERPKGSFSTLEIQRTEQGDSAMYLCASSLGNTIYFGEGSWLTVV.

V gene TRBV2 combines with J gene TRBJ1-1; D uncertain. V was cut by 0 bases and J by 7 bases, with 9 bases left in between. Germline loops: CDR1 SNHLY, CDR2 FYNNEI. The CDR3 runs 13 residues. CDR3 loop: CASSEASRIEAFF. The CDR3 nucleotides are TGTGCCAGCAGTGAAGCAAGCCGGATTGAAGCTTTCTTT.

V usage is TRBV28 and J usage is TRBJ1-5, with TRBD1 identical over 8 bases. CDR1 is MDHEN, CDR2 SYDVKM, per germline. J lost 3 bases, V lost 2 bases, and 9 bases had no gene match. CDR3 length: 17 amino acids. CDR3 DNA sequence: TGTGCCAGCAGTTTAATTTGGCAGGGGGCGTTCAATCAGCCCCAGCATTTT. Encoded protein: CASSLIWQGAFNQPQHF.

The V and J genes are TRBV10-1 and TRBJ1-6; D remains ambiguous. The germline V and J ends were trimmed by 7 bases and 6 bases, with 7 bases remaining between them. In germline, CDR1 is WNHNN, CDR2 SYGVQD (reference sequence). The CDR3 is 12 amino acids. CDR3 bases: TGCGCCAGCACTCACCCTAATTCACCCCTCCACTTT. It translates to CASTHPNSPLHF.